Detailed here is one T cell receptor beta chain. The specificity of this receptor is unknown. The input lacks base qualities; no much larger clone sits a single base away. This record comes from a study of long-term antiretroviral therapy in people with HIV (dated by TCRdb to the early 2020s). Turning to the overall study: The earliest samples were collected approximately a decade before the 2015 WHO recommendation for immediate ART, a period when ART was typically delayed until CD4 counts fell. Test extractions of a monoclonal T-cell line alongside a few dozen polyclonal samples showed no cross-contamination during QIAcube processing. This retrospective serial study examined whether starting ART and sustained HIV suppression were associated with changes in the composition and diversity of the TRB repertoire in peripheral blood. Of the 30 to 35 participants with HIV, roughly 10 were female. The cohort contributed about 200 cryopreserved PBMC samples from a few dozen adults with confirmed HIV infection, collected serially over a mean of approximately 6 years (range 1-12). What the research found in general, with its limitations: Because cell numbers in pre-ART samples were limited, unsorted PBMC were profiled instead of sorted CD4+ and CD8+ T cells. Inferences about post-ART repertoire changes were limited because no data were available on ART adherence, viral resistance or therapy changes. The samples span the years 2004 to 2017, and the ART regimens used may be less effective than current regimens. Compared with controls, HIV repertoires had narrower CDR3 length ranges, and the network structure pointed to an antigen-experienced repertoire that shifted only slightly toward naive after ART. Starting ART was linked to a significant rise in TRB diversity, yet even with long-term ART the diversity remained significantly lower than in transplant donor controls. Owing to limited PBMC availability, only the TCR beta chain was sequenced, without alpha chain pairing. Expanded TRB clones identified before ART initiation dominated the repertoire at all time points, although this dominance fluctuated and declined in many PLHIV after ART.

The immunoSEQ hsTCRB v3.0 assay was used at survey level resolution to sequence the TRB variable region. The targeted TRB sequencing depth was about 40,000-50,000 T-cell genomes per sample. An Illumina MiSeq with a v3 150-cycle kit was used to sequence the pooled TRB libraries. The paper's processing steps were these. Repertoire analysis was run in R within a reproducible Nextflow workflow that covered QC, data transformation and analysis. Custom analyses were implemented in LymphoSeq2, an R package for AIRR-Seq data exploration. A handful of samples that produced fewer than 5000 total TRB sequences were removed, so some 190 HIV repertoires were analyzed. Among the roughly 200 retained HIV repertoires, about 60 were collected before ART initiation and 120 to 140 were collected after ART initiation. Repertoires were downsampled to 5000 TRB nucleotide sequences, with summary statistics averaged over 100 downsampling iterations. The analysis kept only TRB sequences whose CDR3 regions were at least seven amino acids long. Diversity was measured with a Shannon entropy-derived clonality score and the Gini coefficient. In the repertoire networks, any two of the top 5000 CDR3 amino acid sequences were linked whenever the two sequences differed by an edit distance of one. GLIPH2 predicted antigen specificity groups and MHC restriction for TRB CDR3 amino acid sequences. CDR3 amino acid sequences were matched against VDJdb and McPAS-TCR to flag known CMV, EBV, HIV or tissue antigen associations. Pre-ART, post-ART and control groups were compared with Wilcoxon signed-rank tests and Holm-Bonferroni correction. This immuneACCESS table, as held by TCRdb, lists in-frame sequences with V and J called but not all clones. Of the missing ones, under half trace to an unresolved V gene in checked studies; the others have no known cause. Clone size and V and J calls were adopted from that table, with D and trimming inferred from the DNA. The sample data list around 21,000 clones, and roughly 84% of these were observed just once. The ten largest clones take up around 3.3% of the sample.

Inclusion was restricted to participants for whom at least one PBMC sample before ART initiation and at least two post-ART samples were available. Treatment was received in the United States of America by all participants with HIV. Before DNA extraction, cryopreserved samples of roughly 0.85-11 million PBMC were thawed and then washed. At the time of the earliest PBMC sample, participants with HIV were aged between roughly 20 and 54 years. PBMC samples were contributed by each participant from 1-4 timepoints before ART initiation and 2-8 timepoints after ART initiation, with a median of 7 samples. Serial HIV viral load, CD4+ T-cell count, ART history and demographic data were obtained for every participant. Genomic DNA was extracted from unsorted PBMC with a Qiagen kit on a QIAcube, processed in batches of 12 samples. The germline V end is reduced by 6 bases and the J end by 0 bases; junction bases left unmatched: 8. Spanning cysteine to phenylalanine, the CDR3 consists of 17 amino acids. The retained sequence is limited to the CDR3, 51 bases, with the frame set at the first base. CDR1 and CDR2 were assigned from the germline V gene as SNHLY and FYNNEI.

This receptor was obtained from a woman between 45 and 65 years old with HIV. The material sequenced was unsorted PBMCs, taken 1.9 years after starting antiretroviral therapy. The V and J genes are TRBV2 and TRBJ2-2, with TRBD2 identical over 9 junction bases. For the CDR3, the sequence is CASRRAGGGANTGELFF. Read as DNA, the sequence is TGTGCCAGCAGGCGGGCGGGCGGGGGGGCGAACACCGGGGAGCTGTTTTTT.